A selection of T cell receptor beta chains follows, all from one sample in a study of control samples from healthy donors and cancer patients. Here immunoSEQ multiplex PCR was the method, and the copy in TCRdb shows in-frame clones only, minus some. The sample lists some 140,000 clones, around 85% occurring once. Sequenced sample: blood. These receptors came from a woman aged 25 to 39 in good health. The CDR3 runs from the conserved cysteine through the conserved F or W. A D gene is named only where the DNA matches it firmly. Where a row states a size, it is once, few, many or the class of an expanded clone; other rows omit it.

clone size,J gene,V gene,D gene,CDR3 DNA,CDR3 protein
.,TRBJ1-5,TRBV18,.,TGTGCCAGCTCACGCGCAGACGGGCAGCCCCAGCATTTT,CASSRADGQPQHF
.,TRBJ1-4,TRBV18,.,TGTGCCAGCTCACCATCGGCAGTCGAAAAACTGTTTTTT,CASSPSAVEKLFF
.,TRBJ1-5,TRBV6-4,.,TGTGCCAGCAGTACCTCGGGACCGGCGCATTTT,CASSTSGPAHF
.,TRBJ2-3,TRBV5-1,TRBD2,TGCGCCAGCAGCTTGGTGGGGACTAGCGGGAGTGCCGATACGCAGTATTTT,CASSLVGTSGSADTQYF
.,TRBJ2-3,TRBV5-4,TRBD2,TGTGCCAGCAGCTTGGGTCGGGGGGTTAGCACAGATACGCAGTATTTT,CASSLGRGVSTDTQYF
.,TRBJ1-5,TRBV2,.,TGTGCCAGCAGTGAACGGGACTTTACTCGGCAGCCCCAGCATTTT,CASSERDFTRQPQHF
.,TRBJ2-1,TRBV6-6,.,TGTGCCAGCAGTCAAACACTGCTCTACAATGAGCAGTTCTTC,CASSQTLLYNEQFF
.,TRBJ2-7,TRBV29-1,.,TGCAGCGTGAATGTGGGGGGCCGGGAGCAGTACTTC,CSVNVGGREQYF
.,TRBJ1-1,TRBV25-1,.,TGTGCCAGCAGAGACCGGGGAATGAACACTGAAGCTTTCTTT,CASRDRGMNTEAFF
.,TRBJ1-1,TRBV5-1,TRBD1,TGCGCCAGCAGCGCACAGGGGGCGTTCACTGAAGCTTTCTTT,CASSAQGAFTEAFF
.,TRBJ2-5,TRBV5-1,.,TGCGCCAGCACCACACAGCCCGGGGGATTACAAGAGACCCAGTACTTC,CASTTQPGGLQETQYF
.,TRBJ2-1,TRBV12-3/TRBV12-4,.,TGTGCCACCTGGGTAGGGGCCGGCAATGAGCAGTTCTTC,CATWVGAGNEQFF
.,TRBJ1-2,TRBV30,.,TGTGCCTGGAGTTTGTCAGAGAGAGACTATGGCTACACCTTC,CAWSLSERDYGYTF
.,TRBJ1-2,TRBV4-2,.,TGTGCCAGCAGCCAAGATCCGACCGGGACCCACTATGGCTACACCTTC,CASSQDPTGTHYGYTF
.,TRBJ1-5,TRBV5-1,.,TGCGCCAGCAGCTTGGAGGGCGGAAGCAATCAGCCCCAGCATTTT,CASSLEGGSNQPQHF
.,TRBJ1-1,TRBV19,.,TGTGCCAGTAGTACGTCCTCACCTAAAAGACAGAACACTGAAGCTTTCTTT,CASSTSSPKRQNTEAFF
.,TRBJ2-3,TRBV7-9,TRBD2,TGTGCCAGCAGCTACGTTGGGACTAGCAACACAGATACGCAGTATTTT,CASSYVGTSNTDTQYF
.,TRBJ2-1,TRBV29-1,.,TGCAGCGCGGACTCGGGACCCAATGAGCAGTTCTTC,CSADSGPNEQFF
.,TRBJ2-7,TRBV9,TRBD1,TGTGCCAGCAGCGTAGTACCGGGACAGATCTACGAGCAGTACTTC,CASSVVPGQIYEQYF
.,TRBJ2-3,TRBV7-9,.,TGTGCCAGCAGCCCCCGTATCGCCGGTCCAGATACGCAGTATTTT,CASSPRIAGPDTQYF
.,TRBJ1-2,TRBV7-2,TRBD1,TGTGCCAGCAGCCTAGACAGGGGACCCAATGGCTACACCTTC,CASSLDRGPNGYTF
.,TRBJ1-5,TRBV20-1,.,TGCAGTGCTAGTCCGATAAGCTTAGGTAATCAGCCCCAGCATTTT,CSASPISLGNQPQHF
.,TRBJ1-4,TRBV5-4,.,TGTGCCAGCACCCGAGAGGGGCCTAATGAAAAACTGTTTTTT,CASTREGPNEKLFF
.,TRBJ1-2,TRBV28,TRBD1,TGTGCCAGCGAGCAGGGGGTAAACTATGGCTACACCTTC,CASEQGVNYGYTF
.,TRBJ2-5,TRBV28,.,TGTGCCAGCAGCTTCTTCCGACCTGGAGGAGAGACCCAGTACTTC,CASSFFRPGGETQYF
once,TRBJ2-5,TRBV6-6,TRBD1,TGTGCCAGCAGTTTAAGTCGGACAGGGGATGTTCAGACCCAGTACTTC,CASSLSRTGDVQTQYF
.,TRBJ2-3,TRBV29-1,TRBD1,TGCAGCGTTGAAGAAGTGGCAGGGGGCATAGATACGCAGTATTTT,CSVEEVAGGIDTQYF
once,TRBJ1-2,TRBV6-5,TRBD1,TGTGCCAGCAGCGACAATACAGGGGTGGGCTATGGCTACACCTTC,CASSDNTGVGYGYTF
.,TRBJ2-3,TRBV12-3/TRBV12-4,TRBD1,TGTGCCAGCAGGCCTACAGGGGCCCATACGCAGTATTTT,CASRPTGAHTQYF
.,TRBJ1-5,TRBV10-3,.,TGTGCCATCAGTGAGTCGGGGGGTCAAAGCAATCAGCCCCAGCATTTT,CAISESGGQSNQPQHF
.,TRBJ2-3,TRBV2,TRBD2,TGTGCCAGCAGCCCACAACTAGCGGGGTACACAGATACGCAGTATTTT,CASSPQLAGYTDTQYF
.,TRBJ2-1,TRBV3-1/TRBV3-2,TRBD2,TGTGCCAGCAGCCAAGAAGGGACTAGCGGAGAATACAATGAGCAGTTCTTC,CASSQEGTSGEYNEQFF
few,TRBJ1-5,TRBV28,.,TGTGCCAGCAGCTTCAGTAGAGATATGAAGAATCAGCCCCAGCATTTT,CASSFSRDMKNQPQHF
.,TRBJ2-5,TRBV6-5,.,TGTGCCAGCAGTTACAGGGGCGGTTTGTTGGAGACCCAGTACTTC,CASSYRGGLLETQYF
.,TRBJ2-2,TRBV20-1,TRBD1,TGCAGTGCTAGTCACAGGGGGGATACCGGGGAGCTGTTTTTT,CSASHRGDTGELFF
.,TRBJ2-1,TRBV11-3,TRBD2,TGTGCCAGCAGCTTAGCCACTAGCGCGTACAATGAGCAGTTCTTC,CASSLATSAYNEQFF
.,TRBJ1-2,TRBV19,.,TGTGCCAGTAGTCGTCGATCTAACTATGGCTACACCTTC,CASSRRSNYGYTF
once,TRBJ2-2,TRBV2,.,TGTGCCAGCAGTGGGGGCGGGGAGCTGTTTTTT,CASSGGGELFF
.,TRBJ1-6,TRBV11-2,TRBD1,TGTGCCAGCACACTAGGGACAGGGGAGAATTCACCCCTCCACTTT,CASTLGTGENSPLHF
.,TRBJ2-1,TRBV2,TRBD2,TGTGCCAGCAGTGCCGGGACTAGCGGGACTAATGAGCAGTTCTTC,CASSAGTSGTNEQFF
.,TRBJ1-3,TRBV21-1,.,TGTGCCAGCAGCAGTTCCCCCGGGCCCTTGAGCTCTGGAAACACCATATATTTT,CASSSSPGPLSSGNTIYF
.,TRBJ2-1,TRBV5-1,TRBD2,TGCGCCAGCAGCTTGGTCCCTAAGATTGGACTAGCGGGGGACAATGAGCAGTTCTTC,CASSLVPKIGLAGDNEQFF
.,TRBJ1-4,TRBV6-6,.,TGTGCCAGCAACCTCGGGGGCGTGAGTGGTGAAAAACTGTTTTTT,CASNLGGVSGEKLFF
.,TRBJ1-4,TRBV3-1/TRBV3-2,TRBD1,TGTGCCAGCAGCCAAGATATCCAGGGGGTTAATGAAAAACTGTTTTTT,CASSQDIQGVNEKLFF
once,TRBJ2-1,TRBV15,.,TGTGCCACCAGCAGAGATTTATCAGGGTCAAGCTCCTACAATGAGCAGTTCTTC,CATSRDLSGSSSYNEQFF
.,TRBJ1-6,TRBV5-5,.,TGTGCCAGCAGCGATACCGGTTCACCCCTCCACTTT,CASSDTGSPLHF
.,TRBJ1-1,TRBV5-1,.,TGCGCCAGCAAGGAGAACAGCGACGCTGAAGCTTTCTTT,CASKENSDAEAFF
.,TRBJ2-7,TRBV18,TRBD1,TGTGCCAGCTCACCCGGGACAGGGGTTATAGACGAGCAGTACTTC,CASSPGTGVIDEQYF
few,TRBJ2-1,TRBV6-5,.,TGTGCCAGCAGTTACTCTCCAGAACAATACAATGAGCAGTTCTTC,CASSYSPEQYNEQFF
.,TRBJ2-7,TRBV13,.,TGTGCCAGCAGCTTAGGCAGGGGCTCCTACGAGCAGTACTTC,CASSLGRGSYEQYF
.,TRBJ1-4,TRBV5-1,TRBD1,TGCGCCAGCAGCGAGGACAGGGGCGAAGAAAAACTGTTTTTT,CASSEDRGEEKLFF
.,TRBJ2-1,TRBV7-9,.,TGTGCCAGCAGCTTATCGTCGGGGCTTGAGCAGTTCTTC,CASSLSSGLEQFF
.,TRBJ1-2,TRBV10-3,.,TGTGCCATCACTGGCAATTCTAACTATGGCTACACCTTC,CAITGNSNYGYTF
.,TRBJ1-5,TRBV9,TRBD1,TGTGCCAGCAGCGCCCTAGGACAGGTTAATCAGCCCCAGCATTTT,CASSALGQVNQPQHF
.,TRBJ2-7,TRBV5-1,.,TGCGCCAGCAGCCTGGATTCCTTCTGGGAGCAGTACTTC,CASSLDSFWEQYF
.,TRBJ2-7,TRBV18,TRBD1,TGTGCCAGCTCACCACTTGTTCTAGGACAGGGACCCAACGAGCAGTACTTC,CASSPLVLGQGPNEQYF
.,TRBJ2-1,TRBV18,TRBD2,TGTGCCAGCTCACGGGGACTAGCGGGAGAACTTTACAATGAGCAGTTCTTC,CASSRGLAGELYNEQFF
.,TRBJ1-4,TRBV10-2,TRBD1,TGCGCCAGCAGCCCTTATCGACAGGGATATAATGAAAAACTGTTTTTT,CASSPYRQGYNEKLFF
once,TRBJ1-2,TRBV12-5,.,TGTGCTAGTGGTCCCCCCGGGGGCACCGGCTACACCTTC,CASGPPGGTGYTF